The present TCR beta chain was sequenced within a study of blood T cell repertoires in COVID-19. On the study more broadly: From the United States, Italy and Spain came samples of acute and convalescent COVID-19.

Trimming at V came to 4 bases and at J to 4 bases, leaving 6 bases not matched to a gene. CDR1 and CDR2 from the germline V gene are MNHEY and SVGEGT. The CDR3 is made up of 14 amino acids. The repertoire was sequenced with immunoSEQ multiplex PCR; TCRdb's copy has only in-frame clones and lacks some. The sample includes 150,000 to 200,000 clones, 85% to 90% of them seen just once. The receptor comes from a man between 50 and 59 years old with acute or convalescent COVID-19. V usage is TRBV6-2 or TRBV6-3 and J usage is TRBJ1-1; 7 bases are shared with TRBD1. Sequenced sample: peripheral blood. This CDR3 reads CASSLQGRVTEAFF. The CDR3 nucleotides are TGTGCCAGCAGTTTACAGGGGCGAGTCACTGAAGCTTTCTTT.